The 29 T cell receptor beta chains in this list originate from one sample, sequenced in a study of post-analysis software for immune sequencing data. Overall study findings and caveats: There were about 5 TRBV segments more frequent in patients than controls, and TRBV5-6, TRBV5-1 and TRBV20-1 were among them.

Antigens for these TCRs are unknown. Unique molecular identifiers were built into the TCR beta cDNA libraries. TCRdb used MiXCR to reprocess the PCR reads, holding one entry per CDR3 protein. The table shows approximately 730,000 distinct CDR3 sequences, with roughly 30% occurring only once. Input material: blood. The receptors originated from a girl aged 5 to 17 with multiple sclerosis.

The chain recombines TRBV2 with TRBJ1-3; no clear D. V lost 6 bases, J lost 4 bases, and 16 bases lay in between. Germline V gene sequence: CDR1 SNHLY, CDR2 FYNNEI. CDR3 size: 15 residues. CDR3 residues: CASRSEGSAGNTIYF. CDR3 coding DNA: TGTGCCAGCAGGTCGGAAGGGTCTGCCGGAAACACCATATATTTT.

This clonotype has only a few counts. The chain recombines TRBV7-2 with TRBJ1-2, with TRBD1 identical over 7 bases. Unmatched junction bases numbered 5, after V lost 5 bases and J lost 2 bases. There are 14 residues in the CDR3. From germline, CDR1 is SGHTA and CDR2 FQGNSA. DNA of the CDR3: TGTGCCAGCAGCCGAGACAGGGACAACTATGGCTACACCTTC. Amino acids: CASSRDRDNYGYTF.

The chain employs TRBV10-3 and TRBJ2-1, with D unclear. Trimming left V 3 bases short and J 8 bases short, with 8 bases between. The CDR3 has 12 amino acids. Germline loops: CDR1 ENHRY, CDR2 SYGVKD. CDR3 sequence reads: CAISEASHEQFF. As DNA, the CDR3 is TGTGCCATCAGTGAAGCTAGTCATGAGCAGTTCTTC.

This rearrangement joins TRBV5-6 to TRBJ2-1; D not resolved. Germline V gene data show CDR1 as SGHDT and CDR2 as YYEEEE. The CDR3 totals 18 residues. V was shortened by 1 base and J by 5 bases, with 22 bases between the two germline ends. For the CDR3, the DNA is TGTGCCAGCAGCTTGAATGTAGGAGTCTACAACTACAACAATGAGCAGTTCTTC. Translating it yields CASSLNVGVYNYNNEQFF.

The rearrangement joins TRBV3-1 to TRBJ2-2, with a weak D call TRBD1 (5 bases). This CDR3 is built from 14 residues. With 6 bases removed from V and 3 bases from J, the gap between germline ends came to 11 bases. CDR1 and CDR2 (germline): LGHDT, YNNKEL (reference sequence). The CDR3 sequence is CASRRQGDTGELFF. In DNA form, the CDR3 reads TGTGCCAGCAGACGACAAGGGGACACCGGGGAGCTGTTTTTT.

This clonotype was picked up a small number of times. Here the CDR3 reads CASRFTGSEQPQHF. The CDR3 nucleotides are TGTGCCAGCAGATTTACAGGGTCGGAGCAGCCCCAGCATTTT. This chain links TRBV6-1 with TRBJ1-5, with D possibly TRBD1 on 6 matching bases. CDR1 and CDR2 (germline): MNHNS, SASEGT. The V end lost 6 bases, the J end lost 7 bases, and 16 bases lay between the germline ends. The CDR3 runs 14 residues.

This clonotype was found many times. The rearrangement joins TRBV7-2 to TRBJ2-7; D is uncertain. The ends were cut back, 4 bases at V and 0 bases at J, with 10 bases in the middle. CDR1 SGHTA and CDR2 FQGNSA come from the germline V gene. The CDR3 loop spans 14 amino acids. The CDR3 DNA reads TGTGCCAGCAGCTCGAGACGTCTCTCCTACGAGCAGTACTTC. As protein: CASSSRRLSYEQYF.

V usage is TRBV4-1 and J usage is TRBJ2-5, with TRBD1 matching 7 bases. V dropped 1 base and J dropped 0; count of bases not matched to a gene: 2. CDR1 is MGHRA and CDR2 is YSYEKL in the germline V gene. The CDR3 contains 15 residues. This chain's CDR3 is CASSQGQGDQETQYF. The CDR3, as DNA: TGCGCCAGCAGCCAAGGACAGGGAGACCAAGAGACCCAGTACTTC.

Only a few counts were recorded for this clonotype. Written as DNA, the CDR3 is TGTGCCACCAGTGGTCGCGGGAGTGTAGAGACCCAGTACTTC. Translated, it gives CATSGRGSVETQYF. V gene TRBV24-1 combines with J gene TRBJ2-5; 7 positions match TRBD2. The V gene's germline CDR1 is KGHDR and CDR2 SFDVKD. The CDR3 is 14 residues long. V gave up 5 bases and J gave up 4 bases; unmatched junction bases: 6.

The V gene is TRBV5-5, the J gene TRBJ2-2; D may be TRBD2 (6 bases). Germline V gene data show CDR1 as SGHKS and CDR2 as YYEKEE (reference sequence). The CDR3 consists of 15 residues. V lost 5 bases to trimming and J lost 6 bases, with 17 bases between them. Here the CDR3 reads CASRPGVFQAGELFF. The CDR3 bases are TGTGCCAGCAGGCCGGGGGTGTTTCAGGCCGGGGAGCTGTTTTTT.

The rearrangement links TRBV12-5 to TRBJ1-1, with 8 bases that match TRBD1. V trimming: 6 bases; J trimming: 0 bases; junction bases outside the gene matches: 3. Germline CDR1 LGHNT, CDR2 FRNRAP. This CDR3 region has 14 residues. The CDR3 sequence is CASGPGGLNTEAFF. The CDR3 DNA reads as TGTGCTAGTGGCCCAGGGGGCTTGAACACTGAAGCTTTCTTT.

The chain recombines TRBV4-3 with TRBJ2-3, with a tentative D call TRBD1 (5 bases). Germline V gene lookup returns CDR1 LGHNA and CDR2 YSLEER. This CDR3 has 14 residues. The germline V and J ends were trimmed by 1 base and 8 bases, with 13 bases remaining between them. DNA of the CDR3: TGCGCCAGCAGCCAAGCTGGGGCTGCAGGTACGCAGTATTTT. The encoded protein is CASSQAGAAGTQYF.

A few counts support this clonotype. This chain links TRBV3-1 with TRBJ1-2; the D gene is possibly TRBD1 (6 bases). The CDR3 has 14 residues. CDR1 LGHDT and CDR2 YNNKEL come from the germline V gene (reference sequence). V was clipped by 4 bases and J by 8 bases, with 17 bases between them. The CDR3 protein is CASSPGAGPSGYTF. The CDR3 DNA is TGTGCCAGCAGCCCAGGGGCGGGCCCGAGCGGCTACACCTTC.

A single count supports this clonotype. An end of the junction does not agree with germline; a read error may underlie this. The CDR3 nucleotides are TGTGCCAGCAGCGGAAACCGGGGAGGCGGGAGCCCCTACGGGCAGTACTTC. This sequence encodes CASSGNRGGGSPYGQYF. The V and J genes are TRBV9 and TRBJ2-7; 7 bases are shared with TRBD2. The germline CDR1 and CDR2 sequences are SGDLS and YYNGEE. This CDR3 has 17 residues.

This clonotype has more than one count but fewer than ten. The chain has TRBV15 and TRBJ2-7, with TRBD1 identical over 10 bases. The CDR3 is 14 amino acids. The ends lost 3 bases at V and 2 bases at J; junction bases unmatched: 1. CDR1 and CDR2 (germline): LNHNV, YYDKDF (reference sequence). CDR3 nucleotides: TGTGCCACCAGCAGTGACAGGGGGCCCTACGAGCAGTACTTC. Amino acid sequence: CATSSDRGPYEQYF.

This chain joins TRBV29-1 and TRBJ2-7, with 7 bases fitting TRBD1. Germline CDR1 SQVTM, CDR2 ANQGSEA. The length of the CDR3 is 12 residues. With V trimmed by 2 bases and J by 7 bases, 5 bases remained unmatched. CDR3 sequence: CSVESQGQEQYF. CDR3 coding DNA: TGCAGCGTTGAATCACAGGGGCAAGAGCAGTACTTC.

This clonotype was recorded a few times. V usage is TRBV28 and J usage is TRBJ2-1; 7 bases match TRBD2. This CDR3 region has 13 residues. J gave up 2 bases and V 11 bases, and 6 bases lay outside the gene matches. From germline, CDR1 is MDHEN and CDR2 SYDVKM. The CDR3 loop is CAARAGAYNEQFF. In nucleotides, the CDR3 is TGTGCCGCGAGGGCGGGAGCCTACAATGAGCAGTTCTTC.

This clonotype was observed a few times. CDR3 coding DNA: TGTGCCAGCAGCATCAGGAACCAAGAGACCCAGTACTTC. Translating gives CASSIRNQETQYF. This chain links TRBV11-3 with TRBJ2-5, with D uncertain. V lost 5 bases and J lost 0, with 7 bases in between. Germline V gene lookup returns CDR1 SGHNT and CDR2 YENEEA. CDR3 length: 13 residues.

This clonotype was detected ten times or more. The DNA for the CDR3 is TGTGCCAGCAGTCCACTAGCGGGAAGCACAGATACGCAGTATTTT. Residues: CASSPLAGSTDTQYF. The gene calls are TRBV6-4 and TRBJ2-3; 10 bases align to TRBD2. V lost 5 bases and J lost 0; bases outside the gene matches: 2. CDR3 length: 15 residues. Germline CDR1 reads MRHNA; CDR2 reads SNTAGT.

CDR3 region: CASSPGDRAYNQPQHF. CDR3 in DNA: TGTGCCAGCTCACCAGGGGACAGGGCCTACAATCAGCCCCAGCATTTT. The V call is TRBV18, the J call TRBJ1-5, with 9 bases lining up with TRBD1. The junction had 5 bases not matched to a gene; V was cut back by 2 bases and J by 3 bases. The germline CDR1 and CDR2 sequences are KGHSH and LQKENI. The CDR3 loop spans 16 amino acids.

The chain carries TRBV10-3 and TRBJ2-5; no definite D call. The DNA end is a closer match to TRBJ2-7, so the J assignment may be wrong. Germline-derived CDR1 and CDR2 are ENHRY and SYGVKD. The length of the CDR3 is 13 residues. The CDR3 reads CAISESWGYEQYF. CDR3 in DNA: TGTGCCATCAGTGAATCTTGGGGATACGAGCAGTACTTC.

J is TRBJ2-2 and V is TRBV5-1; TRBD1 matches at 10 bases. The V segment lost 3 bases and the J segment 3 bases; nucleotides outside the gene matches: 2. The CDR3 consists of 15 residues. Germline CDR1 SGHRS, CDR2 YFSETQ. The CDR3 loop is CASSWTGGDTGELFF. CDR3 in DNA: TGCGCCAGCAGCTGGACAGGGGGTGACACCGGGGAGCTGTTTTTT.

This clonotype was seen only a few times. The chain uses TRBV6-4 and TRBJ2-1; 16 nucleotides align to TRBD2. In germline, CDR1 is MRHNA, CDR2 SNTAGT. V dropped 0 bases and J dropped 7; count of bases not matched to a gene: 0. The CDR3 extends over 16 amino acids. CDR3 region: CASSDSGLAGGNEQFF. The CDR3, as DNA: TGTGCCAGCAGTGACTCGGGACTAGCGGGGGGGAATGAGCAGTTCTTC.

This clonotype was counted only a few times. V gene TRBV5-1 combines with J gene TRBJ1-2, with D unresolved. Trimming stripped 5 bases from V and 7 bases from J, with 15 bases between. Germline-derived CDR1 and CDR2 are SGHRS and YFSETQ. The CDR3 contains 13 residues. CDR3 coding DNA: TGCGCCAGCAGTGAGAATGTCGTACGTGGCTACACCTTC. This translates into CASSENVVRGYTF.

The J gene is TRBJ2-6, the V gene TRBV27; tentative D call: TRBD2 (6 bases). CDR3 length: 15 amino acids. Looked up from germline, CDR1 is MNHEY and CDR2 is SMNVEV (reference sequence). The ends were cut back, 6 bases at V and 0 bases at J, with 9 bases in the middle. DNA of the CDR3: TGTGCCAGCAGAATCGGGGGCTCTGGGGCCAACGTCCTGACTTTC. This gives the protein CASRIGGSGANVLTF. The full variable domain, completed using reference TRBV27 and TRBJ2-6, is EAQVTQNPRYLITVTGKKLTVTCSQNMNHEYMSWYRQDPGLGLRQIYYSMNVEVTDKGDVPEGYKVSRKEKRNFPLILESPSPNQTSLYFCASRIGGSGANVLTFGAGSRLTVL.

This clonotype was observed a few times. The CDR3 sequence: CASRSTSTEAFF. CDR3 nucleotide sequence: TGTGCCAGTCGCAGCACCTCCACTGAAGCTTTCTTT. J is TRBJ1-1 and V is TRBV12-3 or TRBV12-4; D is uncertain. This CDR3 contains 12 residues. With 9 bases removed from V and 4 bases from J, the gap between germline ends came to 12 bases.

With respect to this clonotype: Its ends do not fully match the called genes, so a read error is possible. V and J are TRBV9 and TRBJ1-5; 7 bases match TRBD1. In germline, CDR1 is SGDLS, CDR2 YYNGEE. The CDR3 consists of 15 residues. CDR3 region: CTSSGGTAGGQPQHF. CDR3 in DNA: TGTACCAGCAGCGGCGGGACAGCCGGAGGTCAGCCCCAGCATTTT.

The gene calls are TRBV6-6 and TRBJ2-5, with 14 bases aligning to TRBD2. Germline V gives CDR1 MNHNY, CDR2 SVGAGI (reference sequence). This CDR3 spans 16 amino acids. J lost 5 bases, V lost 2 bases, and 4 bases had no gene match. Written as DNA, the CDR3 is TGTGCCAGCAGTTACGGACTAGCGGGAGGTCGGGAGACCCAGTACTTC. Protein sequence: CASSYGLAGGRETQYF.

The chain combines TRBV5-1 with TRBJ2-1; no definite D call. The CDR3 spans 11 residues. V shed 2 bases and J shed 12 bases, with 9 bases lying between them. Germline loops: CDR1 SGHRS, CDR2 YFSETQ. The CDR3 region is CASSLGRAQFF. CDR3 DNA: TGCGCCAGCAGCTTAGGCCGGGCGCAGTTCTTC. Combining the CDR3 with reference TRBV5-1 and TRBJ2-1 gives the whole variable domain KAGVTQTPRYLIKTRGQQVTLSCSPISGHRSVSWYQQTPGQGLQFLFEYFSETQRNKGNFPGRFSGRQFSNSRSEMNVSTLELGDSALYLCASSLGRAQFFGPGTRLTVL.